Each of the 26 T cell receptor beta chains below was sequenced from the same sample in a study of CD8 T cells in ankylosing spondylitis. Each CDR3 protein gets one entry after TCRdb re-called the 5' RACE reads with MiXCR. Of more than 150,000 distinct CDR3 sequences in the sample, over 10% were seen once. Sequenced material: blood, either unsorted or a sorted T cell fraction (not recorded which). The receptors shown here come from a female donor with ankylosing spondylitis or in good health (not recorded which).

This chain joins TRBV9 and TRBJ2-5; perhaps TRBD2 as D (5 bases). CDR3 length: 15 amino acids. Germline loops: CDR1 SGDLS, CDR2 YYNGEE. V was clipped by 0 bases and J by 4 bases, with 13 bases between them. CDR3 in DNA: TGTGCCAGCAGCGTAGGGGGTGGTAGCGTAGAGACCCAGTACTTC. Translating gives CASSVGGGSVETQYF.

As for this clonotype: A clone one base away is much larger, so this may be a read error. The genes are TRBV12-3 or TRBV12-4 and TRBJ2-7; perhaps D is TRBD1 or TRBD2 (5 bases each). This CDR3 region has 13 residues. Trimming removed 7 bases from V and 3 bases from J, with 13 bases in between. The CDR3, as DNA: TGTGCCAGCAACCTTGGGGACCGCTACGAGCAGTACTTC. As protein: CASNLGDRYEQYF.

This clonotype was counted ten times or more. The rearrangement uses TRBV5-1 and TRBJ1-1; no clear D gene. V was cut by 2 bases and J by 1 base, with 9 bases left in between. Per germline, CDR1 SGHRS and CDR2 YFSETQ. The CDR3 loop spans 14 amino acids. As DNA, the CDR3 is TGCGCCAGCAGCTTACCAGTGGGGAACACTGAAGCTTTCTTT. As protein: CASSLPVGNTEAFF.

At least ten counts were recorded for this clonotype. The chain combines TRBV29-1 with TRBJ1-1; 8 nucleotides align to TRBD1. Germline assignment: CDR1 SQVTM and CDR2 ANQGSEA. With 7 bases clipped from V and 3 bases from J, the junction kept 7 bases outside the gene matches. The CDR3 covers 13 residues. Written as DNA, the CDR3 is TGCAGCGCAAAGGACAGGGTGGACACTGAAGCTTTCTTT. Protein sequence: CSAKDRVDTEAFF.

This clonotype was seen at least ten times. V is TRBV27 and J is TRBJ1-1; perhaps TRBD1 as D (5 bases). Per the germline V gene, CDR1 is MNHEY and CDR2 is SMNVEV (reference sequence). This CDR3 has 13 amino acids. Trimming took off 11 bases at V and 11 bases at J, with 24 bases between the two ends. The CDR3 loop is CACAAHGQGVAFF. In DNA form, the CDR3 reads TGTGCCTGCGCAGCTCACGGGCAGGGTGTGGCTTTCTTT.

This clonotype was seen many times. The DNA of the CDR3 is TGTGCCAGCAGCGCCTCGACGGGTTGGAACACTGAAGCTTTCTTT. Translation: CASSASTGWNTEAFF. The V call is TRBV7-2, the J call TRBJ1-1; D unclear. Germline V gene lookup returns CDR1 SGHTA and CDR2 FQGNSA. Trimming took off 5 bases at V and 1 base at J, with 14 bases between the two ends. This CDR3 contains 15 residues.

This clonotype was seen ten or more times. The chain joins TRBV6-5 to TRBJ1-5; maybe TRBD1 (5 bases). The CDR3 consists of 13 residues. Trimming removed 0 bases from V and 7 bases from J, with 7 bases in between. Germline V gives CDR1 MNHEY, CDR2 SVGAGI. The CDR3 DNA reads TGTGCCAGCAGTTACTCGAGGGGACAGCCCCAGCATTTT. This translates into CASSYSRGQPQHF.

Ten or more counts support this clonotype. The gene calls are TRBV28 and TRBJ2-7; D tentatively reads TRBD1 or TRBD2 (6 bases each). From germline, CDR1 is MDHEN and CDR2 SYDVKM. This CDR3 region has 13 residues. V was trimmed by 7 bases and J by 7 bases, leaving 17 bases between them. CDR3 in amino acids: CASTLGGQGEQYF. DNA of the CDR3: TGTGCCAGCACCTTGGGGGGACAAGGGGAGCAGTACTTC.

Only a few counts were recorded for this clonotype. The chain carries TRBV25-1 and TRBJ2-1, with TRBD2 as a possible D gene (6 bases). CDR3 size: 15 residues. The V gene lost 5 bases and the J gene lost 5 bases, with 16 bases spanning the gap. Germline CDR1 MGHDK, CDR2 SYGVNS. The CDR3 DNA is TGTGCCAGCAGTACCCCCGGGAGTCTCGACAATGAGCAGTTCTTC. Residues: CASSTPGSLDNEQFF.

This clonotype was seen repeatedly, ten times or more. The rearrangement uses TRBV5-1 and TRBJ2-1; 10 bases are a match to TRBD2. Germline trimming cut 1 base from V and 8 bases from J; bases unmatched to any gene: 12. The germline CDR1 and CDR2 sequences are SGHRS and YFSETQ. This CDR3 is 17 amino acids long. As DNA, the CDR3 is TGCGCCAGCAGCTTGTCGAGACTAGCGGGCGTTAAGGATGAGCAGTTCTTC. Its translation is CASSLSRLAGVKDEQFF.

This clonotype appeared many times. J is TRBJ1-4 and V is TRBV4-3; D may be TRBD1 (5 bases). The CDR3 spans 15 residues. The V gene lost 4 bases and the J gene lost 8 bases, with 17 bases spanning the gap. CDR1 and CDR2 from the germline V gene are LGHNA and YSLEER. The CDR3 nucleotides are TGCGCCAGCAGCCGCTATGGGGGTGCGGAGGAAAAACTGTTTTTT. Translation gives CASSRYGGAEEKLFF.

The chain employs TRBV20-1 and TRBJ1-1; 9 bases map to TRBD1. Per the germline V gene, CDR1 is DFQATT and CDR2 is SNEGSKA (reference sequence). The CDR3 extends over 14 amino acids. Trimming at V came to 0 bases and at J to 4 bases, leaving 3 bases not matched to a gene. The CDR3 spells CSARDGQGFTEAFF. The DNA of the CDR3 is TGCAGTGCTAGAGATGGACAGGGGTTCACTGAAGCTTTCTTT.

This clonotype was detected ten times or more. CDR3 residues: CASRLMMTGELFF. For the CDR3, the DNA is TGTGCCAGCAGGTTGATGATGACCGGGGAGCTGTTTTTT. This chain links TRBV28 with TRBJ2-2; D remains unclear. CDR3 length: 13 residues. Germline CDR1 MDHEN, CDR2 SYDVKM. V was trimmed by 6 bases and J by 5 bases, leaving 10 bases between them.

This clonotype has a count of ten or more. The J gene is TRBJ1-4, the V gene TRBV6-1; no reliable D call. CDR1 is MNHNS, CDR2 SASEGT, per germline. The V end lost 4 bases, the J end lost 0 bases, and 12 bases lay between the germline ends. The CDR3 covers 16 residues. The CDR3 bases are TGTGCCAGCAGTGTTCCCGGACCCACAACTAATGAAAAACTGTTTTTT. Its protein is CASSVPGPTTNEKLFF.

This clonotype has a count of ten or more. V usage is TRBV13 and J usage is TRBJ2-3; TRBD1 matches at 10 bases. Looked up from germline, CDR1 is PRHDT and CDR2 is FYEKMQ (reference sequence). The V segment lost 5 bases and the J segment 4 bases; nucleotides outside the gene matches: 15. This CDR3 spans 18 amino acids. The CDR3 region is CASSAVMRGTGDADTQYF. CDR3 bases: TGTGCCAGCAGCGCTGTGATGAGGGGGACAGGGGATGCAGATACGCAGTATTTT. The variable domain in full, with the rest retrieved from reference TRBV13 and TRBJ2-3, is AAGVIQSPRHLIKEKRETATLKCYPIPRHDTVYWYQQGPGQDPQFLISFYEKMQSDKGSIPDRFSAQQFSDYHSELNMSSLELGDSALYFCASSAVMRGTGDADTQYFGPGTRLTVL.

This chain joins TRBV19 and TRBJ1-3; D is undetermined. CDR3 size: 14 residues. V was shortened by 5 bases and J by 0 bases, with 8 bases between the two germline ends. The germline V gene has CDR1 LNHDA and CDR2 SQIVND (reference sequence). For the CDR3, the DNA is TGTGCCAGTAGTTCTCCCCTCTCTGGAAACACCATATATTTT. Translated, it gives CASSSPLSGNTIYF. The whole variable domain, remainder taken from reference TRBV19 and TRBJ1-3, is DGGITQSPKYLFRKEGQNVTLSCEQNLNHDAMYWYRQDPGQGLRLIYYSQIVNDFQKGDIAEGYSVSREKKESFPLTVTSAQKNPTAFYLCASSSPLSGNTIYFGEGSWLTVV.

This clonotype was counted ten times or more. The CDR3 bases are TGTGCCAGCAGCTTAGCGTTGCGGGAGTTTCCTGAGCAGTTCTTC. It codes for CASSLALREFPEQFF. The chain is built from TRBV7-9 and TRBJ2-1; TRBD2 agrees at 7 bases. V shed 0 bases and J 9 bases; nucleotides not matched to a gene: 8. Germline V lookup: CDR1 SEHNR, CDR2 FQNEAQ (reference sequence). This CDR3 contains 15 residues.

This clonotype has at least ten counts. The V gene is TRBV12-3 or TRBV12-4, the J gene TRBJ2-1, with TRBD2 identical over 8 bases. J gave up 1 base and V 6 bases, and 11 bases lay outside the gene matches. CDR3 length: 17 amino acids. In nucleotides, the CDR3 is TGTGCCAGCAGAAAAAATAGCGGGGCCGATTCCTACAATGAGCAGTTCTTC. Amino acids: CASRKNSGADSYNEQFF.

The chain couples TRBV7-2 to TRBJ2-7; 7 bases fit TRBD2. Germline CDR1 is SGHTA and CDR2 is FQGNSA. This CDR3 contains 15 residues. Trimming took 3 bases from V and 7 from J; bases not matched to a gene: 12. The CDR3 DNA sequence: TGTGCCAGCAGCTTGGGGATAGCGGGCCAAAGGGAGCAGTACTTC. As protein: CASSLGIAGQREQYF.

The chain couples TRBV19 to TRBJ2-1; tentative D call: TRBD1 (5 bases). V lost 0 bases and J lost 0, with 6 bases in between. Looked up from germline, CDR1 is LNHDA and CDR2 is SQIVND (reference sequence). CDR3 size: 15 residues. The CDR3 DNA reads TGTGCCAGTAGTATAGAACAGGTCTCCTACAATGAGCAGTTCTTC. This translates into CASSIEQVSYNEQFF.

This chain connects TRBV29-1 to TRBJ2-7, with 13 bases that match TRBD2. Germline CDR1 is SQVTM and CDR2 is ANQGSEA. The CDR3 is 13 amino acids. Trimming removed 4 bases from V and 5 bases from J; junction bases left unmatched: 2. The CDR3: CSVVTSGGDEQYF. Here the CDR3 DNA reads TGCAGCGTTGTTACTAGCGGGGGGGACGAGCAGTACTTC.

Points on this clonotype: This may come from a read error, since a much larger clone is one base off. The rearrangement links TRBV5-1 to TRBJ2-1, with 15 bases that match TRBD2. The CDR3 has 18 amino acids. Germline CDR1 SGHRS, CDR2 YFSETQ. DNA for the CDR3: TGCGCCAGCAGCCGGGGTCCGGGACTAGCGGGAGGAAGGAATGAGCAGTCCTTC. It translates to CASSRGPGLAGGRNEQSF.

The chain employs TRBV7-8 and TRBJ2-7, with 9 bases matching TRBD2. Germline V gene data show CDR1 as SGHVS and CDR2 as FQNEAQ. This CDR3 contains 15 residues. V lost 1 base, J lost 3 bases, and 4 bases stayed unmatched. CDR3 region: CASSLVASGVYEQYF. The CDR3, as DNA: TGTGCCAGCAGCTTAGTGGCTAGCGGGGTCTACGAGCAGTACTTC. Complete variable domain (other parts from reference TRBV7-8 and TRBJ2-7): GAGVSQSPRYKVAKRGQDVALRCDPISGHVSLFWYQQALGQGPEFLTYFQNEAQLDKSGLPSDRFFAERPEGSVSTLKIQRTQQEDSAVYLCASSLVASGVYEQYFGPGTRLTVT.

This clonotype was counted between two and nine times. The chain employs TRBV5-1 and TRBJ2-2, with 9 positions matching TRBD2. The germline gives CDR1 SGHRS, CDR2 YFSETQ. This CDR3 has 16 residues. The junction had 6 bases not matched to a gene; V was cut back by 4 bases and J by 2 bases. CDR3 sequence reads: CASSTLAGINTGELFF. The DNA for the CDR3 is TGCGCCAGCAGCACTCTAGCGGGGATAAACACCGGGGAGCTGTTTTTT.

This chain's CDR3 is CASRPGLAPGELFF. In DNA form, the CDR3 reads TGCGCCAGCCGCCCCGGACTAGCCCCCGGGGAGCTGTTTTTT. The chain carries TRBV5-1 and TRBJ2-2; 8 bases match TRBD2. The CDR3 length is 14 residues. Looked up from germline, CDR1 is SGHRS and CDR2 is YFSETQ. The V segment lost 7 bases and the J segment 6 bases; nucleotides outside the gene matches: 8.

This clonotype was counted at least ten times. The CDR3 protein is CSASPLAVLSYEQYF. CDR3 DNA sequence: TGCAGTGCTTCCCCACTAGCGGTACTATCCTACGAGCAGTACTTC. J is TRBJ2-7 and V is TRBV20-1, with TRBD2 matching over 8 bases. This CDR3 has 15 amino acids. CDR1 and CDR2 from the germline V gene are DFQATT and SNEGSKA (reference sequence). Unmatched junction bases numbered 10, after V lost 5 bases and J lost 1 base.